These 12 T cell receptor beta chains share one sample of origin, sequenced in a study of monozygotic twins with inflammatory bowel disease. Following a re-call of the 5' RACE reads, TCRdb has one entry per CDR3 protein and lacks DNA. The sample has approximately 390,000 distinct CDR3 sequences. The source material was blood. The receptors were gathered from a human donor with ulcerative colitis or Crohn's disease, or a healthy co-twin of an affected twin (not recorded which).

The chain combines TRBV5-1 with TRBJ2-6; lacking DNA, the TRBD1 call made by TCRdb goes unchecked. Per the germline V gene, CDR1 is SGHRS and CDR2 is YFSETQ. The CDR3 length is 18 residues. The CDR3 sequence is CASSLGGQGSAGANVLTF.

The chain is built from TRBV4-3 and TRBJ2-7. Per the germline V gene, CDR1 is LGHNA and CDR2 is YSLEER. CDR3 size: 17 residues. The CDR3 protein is CASSQEYGSVGSYEQYF.

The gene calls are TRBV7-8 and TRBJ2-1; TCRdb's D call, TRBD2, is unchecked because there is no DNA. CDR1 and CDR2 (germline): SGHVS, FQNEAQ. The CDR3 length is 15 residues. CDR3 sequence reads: CASSPRTGTSGSLFF.

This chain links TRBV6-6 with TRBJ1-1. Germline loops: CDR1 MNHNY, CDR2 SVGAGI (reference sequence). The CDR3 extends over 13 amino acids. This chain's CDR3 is CASSFQGGTEAFF.

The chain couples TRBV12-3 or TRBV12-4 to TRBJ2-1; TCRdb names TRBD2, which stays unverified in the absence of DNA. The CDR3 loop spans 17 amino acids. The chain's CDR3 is CASNLRASGAMRNEQFF.

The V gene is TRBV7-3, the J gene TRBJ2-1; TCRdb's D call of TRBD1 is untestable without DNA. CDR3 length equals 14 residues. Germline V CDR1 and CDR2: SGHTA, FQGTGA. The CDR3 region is CASSWGGTGLEQFF.

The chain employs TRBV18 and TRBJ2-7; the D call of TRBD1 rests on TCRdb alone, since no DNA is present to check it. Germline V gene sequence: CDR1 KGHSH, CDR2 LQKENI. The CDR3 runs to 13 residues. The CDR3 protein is CASLRTGGNEQYF.

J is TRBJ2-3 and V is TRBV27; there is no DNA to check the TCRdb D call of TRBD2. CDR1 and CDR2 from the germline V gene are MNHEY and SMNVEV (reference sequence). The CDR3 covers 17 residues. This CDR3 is CASSSTTSGRYTDTQYF.

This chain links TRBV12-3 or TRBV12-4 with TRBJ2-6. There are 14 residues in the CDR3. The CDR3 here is CASRPTAGANVLTF.

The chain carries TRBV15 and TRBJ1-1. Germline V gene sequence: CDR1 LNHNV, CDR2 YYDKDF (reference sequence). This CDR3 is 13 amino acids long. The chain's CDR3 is CATSRKENTEAFF.

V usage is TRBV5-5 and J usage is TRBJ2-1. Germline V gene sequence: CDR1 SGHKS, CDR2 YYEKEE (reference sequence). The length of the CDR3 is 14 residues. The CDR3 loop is CASSLSSSYNEQFF.

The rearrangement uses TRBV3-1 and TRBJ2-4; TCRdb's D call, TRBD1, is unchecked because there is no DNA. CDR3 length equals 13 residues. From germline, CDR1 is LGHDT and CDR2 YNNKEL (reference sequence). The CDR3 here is CASSQQGGYIQYF.